A single sample gave rise to the 21 T cell receptor beta chains below, sequenced in a study of blood T cell repertoires in COVID-19. Clones were sequenced by immunoSEQ multiplex PCR, and TCRdb holds only the in-frame ones, with some missing. The data hold some 200,000 clones, with 82% observed a single time. Sequences were obtained from peripheral blood. These receptors came from a human donor with acute or convalescent COVID-19. The donor label of this sample is uncertain.

J is TRBJ2-5 and V is TRBV19; D may be TRBD2 (5 bases). The CDR3 covers 12 residues. Trimming took 7 bases from V and 2 from J, leaving 8 bases between them. In germline, CDR1 is LNHDA, CDR2 SQIVND (reference sequence). The CDR3 nucleotides are TGTGCCAGTATCGGGAAACAAGAGACCCAGTACTTC. The encoded protein is CASIGKQETQYF.

The chain joins TRBV7-2 to TRBJ2-7; D is ambiguous. Germline assignment: CDR1 SGHTA and CDR2 FQGNSA. The CDR3 spans 11 residues. V was cut by 2 bases and J by 4 bases, with 3 bases left in between. The CDR3 DNA reads TGTGCCAGCAGCTTATCGTACGAGCAGTACTTC. This gives the protein CASSLSYEQYF.

The chain combines TRBV12-3 or TRBV12-4 with TRBJ1-1; tentative D call: TRBD1 (5 bases). This CDR3 contains 12 residues. V was cut by 7 bases and J by 5 bases, with 11 bases left in between. The CDR3 loop is CASNTGGTEAFF. CDR3 coding DNA: TGTGCCAGCAATACGGGGGGAACTGAAGCTTTCTTT.

This chain joins TRBV12-3 or TRBV12-4 and TRBJ1-6; 8 positions agree with TRBD1. With 5 bases clipped from V and 12 bases from J, the junction kept 6 bases outside the gene matches. This CDR3 has 13 amino acids. CDR3 DNA sequence: TGTGCCAGCAGTCCCGGACAGGGTTTACCCCTCCACTTT. Translated: CASSPGQGLPLHF.

CDR3 nucleotide sequence: TGTGCCAGCAGCTTAGCAGGGGCTGAAAAACTGTTTTTT. This encodes CASSLAGAEKLFF. The gene calls are TRBV11-2 and TRBJ1-4, with D tentatively TRBD1 (6 bases). Trimming pared 1 base from V and 7 bases from J, leaving 7 bases between. The CDR3 runs 13 residues. The V gene's germline CDR1 is SGHAT and CDR2 FQNNGV.

The chain uses TRBV28 and TRBJ1-4; D ambiguous. V lost 1 base and J 7 bases, leaving 4 bases between the germline ends. Germline V lookup: CDR1 MDHEN, CDR2 SYDVKM. The length of the CDR3 is 12 residues. CDR3 coding DNA: TGTGCCAGCAGTTTATTATTTGAAAAACTGTTTTTT. It translates to CASSLLFEKLFF.

This rearrangement joins TRBV29-1 to TRBJ2-3; a weak D match, TRBD2 (5 bases). Trimming took off 6 bases at V and 1 base at J, with 8 bases between the two ends. The CDR3 is 12 amino acids. From germline, CDR1 is SQVTM and CDR2 ANQGSEA. CDR3 nucleotides: TGCAGCGTGACCGGGGGCACAGATACGCAGTATTTT. Residues: CSVTGGTDTQYF.

The chain links TRBV30 to TRBJ2-7; 8 bases are shared with TRBD1. CDR1 and CDR2 (germline): GTSNPN, SVGIG (reference sequence). J was trimmed by 7 bases and V by 2 bases; bases with no gene match: 7. The CDR3 totals 13 residues. CDR3 protein: CAWSLAGGREQYF. For the CDR3, the DNA is TGTGCCTGGAGTTTGGCAGGGGGCCGGGAGCAGTACTTC.

This clone has a handful of counts. This chain links TRBV15 with TRBJ2-3; possibly TRBD2 for D (6 bases). V was clipped by 1 base and J by 0 bases, with 17 bases between them. The CDR3 contains 18 residues. Per the germline V gene, CDR1 is LNHNV and CDR2 is YYDKDF (reference sequence). CDR3 DNA sequence: TGTGCCACCAGCAGAGGGGGTCAGCGGAGGGCTAGCACAGATACGCAGTATTTT. Amino acids: CATSRGGQRRASTDTQYF.

The chain uses TRBV5-6 and TRBJ1-1, with unresolved D. Germline V gene data show CDR1 as SGHDT and CDR2 as YYEEEE. CDR3 length: 14 amino acids. V was pared by 3 bases and J by 1 base, with 10 bases between. The CDR3 DNA sequence: TGTGCCAGCAGCTGGAGGGTTAGGAACACTGAAGCTTTCTTT. Amino acids: CASSWRVRNTEAFF.

This clone was observed a single time. V usage is TRBV18 and J usage is TRBJ2-7, with TRBD1 identical over 9 bases. Germline trimming cut 2 bases from V and 1 base from J; bases unmatched to any gene: 6. The CDR3 loop spans 16 amino acids. Germline V gives CDR1 KGHSH, CDR2 LQKENI. As DNA, the CDR3 is TGTGCCAGCTCACCAAACGAGGGACAGGGATCCTACGAGCAGTACTTC. Residues: CASSPNEGQGSYEQYF.

The chain recombines TRBV18 with TRBJ1-2; D unclear. The CDR3 has 14 residues. The germline V and J ends were trimmed by 3 bases and 8 bases, with 16 bases remaining between them. The germline V gene encodes CDR1 KGHSH and CDR2 LQKENI. CDR3 in amino acids: CASSPNSGMSGYTF. The CDR3 region has the DNA TGTGCCAGCTCACCGAATTCCGGGATGTCGGGCTACACCTTC. Full variable domain (rest looked up from reference TRBV18 and TRBJ1-2): NAGVMQNPRHLVRRRGQEARLRCSPMKGHSHVYWYRQLPEEGLKFMVYLQKENIIDESGMPKERFSAEFPKEGPSILRIQQVVRGDSAAYFCASSPNSGMSGYTFGSGTRLTVV.

In nucleotides, the CDR3 is TGTGCCAGCAGCTCGACAGGGCGCACAGATACGCAGTATTTT. Its translation: CASSSTGRTDTQYF. V gene TRBV7-3 combines with J gene TRBJ2-3; 7 bases line up with TRBD1. The CDR3 contains 14 residues. V was pared by 4 bases and J by 1 base, with 2 bases of the junction left unmatched. The germline V gene encodes CDR1 SGHTA and CDR2 FQGTGA.

The V and J genes are TRBV7-2 and TRBJ2-3; 11 nucleotides align to TRBD2. CDR1 is SGHTA, CDR2 FQGNSA, per germline. The CDR3 consists of 16 residues. V gave up 5 bases and J gave up 2 bases; unmatched junction bases: 6. The chain's CDR3 is CASSMRLAGPTDTQYF. The CDR3 bases are TGTGCCAGCAGCATGAGACTAGCGGGACCCACAGATACGCAGTATTTT.

The chain carries TRBV5-1 and TRBJ1-2, with D hard to call. Germline V lookup: CDR1 SGHRS, CDR2 YFSETQ. V was cut by 1 base and J by 6 bases, with 13 bases left in between. There are 14 residues in the CDR3. CDR3 bases: TGCGCCAGCAGCTTGACCTCTCCCGCGAATGGCTACACCTTC. Translated, it gives CASSLTSPANGYTF.

The genes are TRBV29-1 and TRBJ2-3; TRBD1 matches 8 bases. V was pared by 8 bases and J by 4 bases, with 11 bases of the junction left unmatched. Germline lookup yields CDR1 SQVTM and CDR2 ANQGSEA. This CDR3 region has 14 residues. The CDR3 DNA follows: TGCAGCATGACACAGGGGGGCGTTGCAGATACGCAGTATTTT. Its protein product is CSMTQGGVADTQYF.

V is TRBV19 and J is TRBJ2-7; D is possibly TRBD1 (5 bases). CDR3 length: 14 amino acids. CDR1 and CDR2 (germline): LNHDA, SQIVND (reference sequence). Between the trimmed V and J ends, which lost 1 base and 3 bases, there was a span of 10 bases. The CDR3 nucleotides are TGTGCCAGTAGTATAGGGGGCAGCGTCTACGAGCAGTACTTC. This translates into CASSIGGSVYEQYF.

The sample holds one count of this clone. The rearrangement links TRBV9 to TRBJ1-4; 8 bases line up with TRBD1. V was pared by 4 bases and J by 7 bases, with 12 bases of the junction left unmatched. CDR1 SGDLS and CDR2 YYNGEE come from the germline V gene. This CDR3 comprises 16 residues. The CDR3 bases are TGTGCCAGCAGCTACGGGATCGGGGACAGGAGTGAAAAACTGTTTTTT. Its protein is CASSYGIGDRSEKLFF.

The V gene is TRBV19, the J gene TRBJ1-5; TRBD1 aligns across 7 bases. The CDR3 is made up of 17 amino acids. The germline CDR1 and CDR2 sequences are LNHDA and SQIVND (reference sequence). V trimming: 6 bases; J trimming: 0 bases; junction bases outside the gene matches: 11. CDR3 amino acids: CASSPPTRTGSNQPQHF. The CDR3 region has the DNA TGTGCCAGTAGCCCGCCGACGAGGACAGGTAGCAATCAGCCCCAGCATTTT.

Only a few counts were recorded for this clone. This rearrangement joins TRBV29-1 to TRBJ1-1; D is undetermined. This CDR3 region has 16 residues. The germline V gene has CDR1 SQVTM and CDR2 ANQGSEA. The V gene lost 0 bases and the J gene lost 7 bases, with 21 bases spanning the gap. CDR3 in DNA: TGCAGCGTTGAAGAGTCAGCCTGGGGAGGGAGAGGTGAAGCTTTCTTT. This sequence encodes CSVEESAWGGRGEAFF.

V is TRBV7-9 and J is TRBJ1-2; tentatively, D is TRBD1 (6 bases). The germline V gene has CDR1 SEHNR and CDR2 FQNEAQ (reference sequence). Trimming removed 5 bases from V and 3 bases from J, with 7 bases in between. The CDR3 totals 12 residues. The CDR3 protein is CASSPGDYGYTF. The DNA of the CDR3 is TGTGCCAGCAGCCCAGGGGACTATGGCTACACCTTC. The variable domain in full, completed from reference TRBV7-9 and TRBJ1-2, reads DTGVSQNPRHKITKRGQNVTFRCDPISEHNRLYWYRQTLGQGPEFLTYFQNEAQLEKSRLLSDRFSAERPKGSFSTLEIQRTEQGDSAMYLCASSPGDYGYTFGSGTRLTVV.